The clone carrying this TCR beta chain occurred a few times. Its target is unknown. This sample was taken from a study of T-cell reconstitution after alpha-beta-depleted transplantation in children. Study-wide results and caveats: Recipient T cells and thymic progenitors that survived were the source of the high TCRbeta diversity seen at day 60 in some patients.

The CDR3 covers 15 residues. J gave up 3 bases and V 3 bases, and 6 bases lay outside the gene matches. Germline lookup yields CDR1 SGHKS and CDR2 YYEKEE (reference sequence). TCRbeta library construction was performed incorporating unique molecular identifiers. TCRdb called the PCR reads again in MiXCR, with one record for every CDR3 protein. The sample yields just over 200,000 distinct CDR3 sequences, roughly 8.1% seen once. This sample comprised PBMCs, mostly from graft donor cells, obtained 360 days after TCRalphabeta/CD19-depleted stem cell transplant. The origin of this receptor is a male patient between 2 and 10 years old who had a stem cell transplant for acute myeloid leukemia, so the T cells may come from the graft donor. The rearrangement joins TRBV5-5 to TRBJ2-3, with TRBD2 matching 8 bases. CDR3 sequence reads: CASSSTRGGTDTQYF. In nucleotides, the CDR3 is TGTGCCAGCAGCTCCACCCGCGGGGGGACAGATACGCAGTATTTT.